This T cell receptor (beta chain) was captured in a study of T cell responses to AZD1222 COVID-19 vaccine. TCRdb's copy holds only in-frame clones and misses some; the assay was immunoSEQ multiplex PCR. The sample carries around 130,000 clones, 80% to 90% recorded once. The sequencing used peripheral blood, collected 28 days after the second AZD1222 dose. This clonotype was sampled from an adult who received the AZD1222 COVID-19 vaccine.

CDR3 region: CASSQGGRSGELFF. CDR3 DNA: TGTGCCAGCAGCCAAGGGGGCAGGTCCGGGGAGCTGTTTTTT. J is TRBJ2-2 and V is TRBV3-1 (or the pseudogene TRBV3-2), with a tentative D call TRBD1 (5 bases). The CDR3 covers 14 residues. Trimming pared 1 base from V and 6 bases from J, leaving 9 bases between. Germline lookup yields CDR1 LGHDT and CDR2 YNNKEL (reference sequence).